This T cell receptor beta chain was obtained from a study of blood T cells in healthy people across ages. The use of a sample-barcoded 5' primer and a J-beta primer mix characterized a second PCR of roughly 6 to 11 cycles. TCRdb processed the 5' RACE reads anew with MiXCR; each CDR3 protein has one entry. The sample includes about 1.5 million distinct CDR3 sequences, approximately 42% seen only once; the top ten take about 4.1%. Germline CDR1 reads SQVTM; CDR2 reads ANQGSEA. The CDR3 sequence is 15 residues long. Trimming took off 6 bases at V and 9 bases at J, with 24 bases between the two ends. This TCR was sampled from a woman under 30 in good health. The chain combines TRBV29-1 with TRBJ2-1; D possibly uses TRBD1 or TRBD2 (5 bases each). Sequenced material: blood. The chain's CDR3 is CSVGSGTGTLGEQFF. Written as DNA, the CDR3 is TGCAGCGTGGGATCGGGAACGGGGACGTTGGGTGAGCAGTTCTTC.